A single sample gave rise to the 9 T cell receptor beta chains below, sequenced in a study of blood T cell repertoires in COVID-19. Generated by immunoSEQ multiplex PCR, the TCRdb table keeps only in-frame clones and is missing some. The sample shows about 210,000 clones, roughly 84% of them seen only once. Sequences were obtained from peripheral blood. The receptors shown here come from a woman aged 80 or older with COVID-19, enrolled during active disease.

The chain uses TRBV24-1 and TRBJ2-1; TRBD2 aligns across 7 bases. The CDR3 contains 16 residues. The V and J ends lost 3 bases and 0 bases, in that order; junction bases with no gene match: 4. The germline V gene has CDR1 KGHDR and CDR2 SFDVKD. CDR3 DNA: TGTGCCACCAGTGATGACCTAGCGGACTCCTACAATGAGCAGTTCTTC. Translating it yields CATSDDLADSYNEQFF.

This chain connects TRBV15 to TRBJ1-2; 8 bases are a match to TRBD1. With 5 bases clipped from V and 4 bases from J, the junction kept 9 bases outside the gene matches. This CDR3 has 15 amino acids. Per germline, CDR1 LNHNV and CDR2 YYDKDF (reference sequence). The CDR3 loop reads CATSPSTGVGYGYTF. The CDR3 bases are TGTGCCACCAGCCCCTCGACAGGGGTGGGCTATGGCTACACCTTC.

The rearrangement links TRBV6-5 to TRBJ2-5, with D unclear. Between the trimmed V and J ends, which lost 0 bases and 7 bases, there was a span of 12 bases. Germline CDR1 and CDR2: MNHEY and SVGAGI. There are 14 residues in the CDR3. The CDR3 is CASSYSNSLRTQYF. The CDR3 DNA is TGTGCCAGCAGTTACTCAAACAGTCTGAGGACCCAGTACTTC.

This clone was detected a few times. V usage is TRBV7-2 and J usage is TRBJ1-6; 10 bases fit TRBD1. The CDR3 has 16 amino acids. V trimming: 5 bases; J trimming: 5 bases; junction bases outside the gene matches: 6. Germline V gene lookup returns CDR1 SGHTA and CDR2 FQGNSA. CDR3 DNA: TGTGCCAGCAGCCAGGGACAGGGGCTGAATAATTCACCCCTCCACTTT. Translation gives CASSQGQGLNNSPLHF.

The gene calls are TRBV13 and TRBJ2-3, with D perhaps TRBD1 (6 bases). Germline V gene sequence: CDR1 PRHDT, CDR2 FYEKMQ (reference sequence). Deletions cut 5 bases from V and 4 bases from J, with 19 bases between. This CDR3 is built from 16 residues. The CDR3 sequence: CASSPRLLDRSDTQYF. As DNA, the CDR3 is TGTGCCAGCAGCCCCAGACTTCTCGACAGGTCAGATACGCAGTATTTT.

This chain connects TRBV4-1 to TRBJ2-1, with 12 positions matching TRBD2. The CDR3 contains 18 residues. After removal of 1 base from V and 7 bases from J, the junction contained 11 bases not matched to a gene. Germline CDR1 is MGHRA and CDR2 is YSYEKL. The DNA for the CDR3 is TGCGCCAGCAGCCAAGGTCCTGCTGGGACTAGCGGGTGGAATGAGCAGTTCTTC. It is translated as CASSQGPAGTSGWNEQFF.

This clone occurred a few times. The chain combines TRBV12-3 or TRBV12-4 with TRBJ2-7; unclear D gene. V lost 1 base and J 13 bases, leaving 11 bases between the germline ends. The CDR3 loop spans 11 amino acids. The CDR3 nucleotides are TGTGCCAGCAGTTTAGGATACTATAGATACTTC. Amino acids: CASSLGYYRYF.

The CDR3 bases are TGTGCCAGCAGCCTGGAACAGGTGGGCTACACCTTC. Translation: CASSLEQVGYTF. This chain joins TRBV7-8 and TRBJ1-2; maybe TRBD1 (5 bases). Germline CDR1 is SGHVS and CDR2 is FQNEAQ. CDR3 length equals 12 residues. V shed 5 bases and J shed 8 bases, with 12 bases lying between them. Together with reference TRBV7-8 and TRBJ1-2, the CDR3 gives the full variable domain: GAGVSQSPRYKVAKRGQDVALRCDPISGHVSLFWYQQALGQGPEFLTYFQNEAQLDKSGLPSDRFFAERPEGSVSTLKIQRTQQEDSAVYLCASSLEQVGYTFGSGTRLTVV.

The rearrangement joins TRBV7-2 to TRBJ1-1; 7 bases are shared with TRBD1. V lost 5 bases, J lost 5 bases, and 11 bases stayed unmatched. Germline lookup yields CDR1 SGHTA and CDR2 FQGNSA. The CDR3 runs to 15 residues. CDR3 bases: TGTGCCAGCAGCCAAATGGGGGGACAGCGTACTGAAGCTTTCTTT. This sequence encodes CASSQMGGQRTEAFF. The whole variable domain, filled in from reference TRBV7-2 and TRBJ1-1, reads GAGVSQSPSNKVTEKGKDVELRCDPISGHTALYWYRQSLGQGLEFLIYFQGNSAPDKSGLPSDRFSAERTGGSVSTLTIQRTQQEDSAVYLCASSQMGGQRTEAFFGQGTRLTVV.